Listed below are T cell receptor beta chains from one sample, sequenced in a study of circulating CD8 cells and anti-PD-1 response in melanoma. TCRdb reprocessed the reads via MiXCR and lists one record per CDR3 protein. The table includes 750 to 950 distinct CDR3 sequences, around 6.3% detected once. The input for sequencing was CD8+ T cells from PBMCs, taken at baseline or after one month of anti-PD-1 therapy (not recorded which). The receptors stem from a human donor with melanoma. CDR3s include the opening cysteine and the closing phenylalanine or tryptophan. A D gene is named only where the DNA matches it firmly. Where a row states a size, it is once, few, many or the class of an expanded clone; other rows omit it.

abundance	j_gene	d_gene	v_gene	CDR3nt	CDR3aa
medium-sized	TRBJ2-1	TRBD1	TRBV29-1	TGCAGCGCCCTCCGGGACAGGGGGCAGAATGAGCAGTTCTTC	CSALRDRGQNEQFF
.	TRBJ2-7	.	TRBV14	TGTGCCAGCAGCCCCGGGACTTGCCACGAGCAGTACTTC	CASSPGTCHEQYF
large	TRBJ1-1	.	TRBV5-5	TGTGCCAGCAGCTTGGAAGGGGGTACCACTGAAGCTTTCTTT	CASSLEGGTTEAFF
medium-sized	TRBJ1-5	TRBD1	TRBV27	TGTGCCAGCAGTTCCGGGACAGTCAATCAGCCCCAGCATTTT	CASSSGTVNQPQHF
large	TRBJ1-4	.	TRBV2	TGTGCCAGCAGTGAAGAGAGGGAGAAACTGTTTTTT	CASSEEREKLFF
medium-sized	TRBJ2-6	.	TRBV4-1	TGCGCCAGCAGCCTAGGAGCTGGGGCCAACGTCCTGACTTTC	CASSLGAGANVLTF
large	TRBJ2-5	TRBD1	TRBV6-6	TGTGCCAGCAGTTTTACAGGGGGCTGGGAGACCCAGTACTTC	CASSFTGGWETQYF
medium-sized	TRBJ2-7	TRBD1	TRBV14	TGTGCCAGCAGTTACGGGACAGCCTACGAGCAGTACTTC	CASSYGTAYEQYF
medium-sized	TRBJ2-7	.	TRBV7-2	TGTGCCAGCAGCTTGGAAGGTCTGGAGACAGTGGCCTACGAGCAGTACTTC	CASSLEGLETVAYEQYF
large	TRBJ1-1	.	TRBV14	TGTGCCAGCAGCCGGGCAGGGGCCCTCAACACTGAAGCTTTCTTT	CASSRAGALNTEAFF
medium-sized	TRBJ2-2	.	TRBV28	TGTGCCAGCAGTTTTGGGGCCGCGAACACCGGGGAGCTGTTTTTT	CASSFGAANTGELFF
medium-sized	TRBJ2-5	.	TRBV7-3	TGTGCCAGCAGCTTGCACATTGTGGGAACCCAGTACTTC	CASSLHIVGTQYF
large	TRBJ2-1	TRBD2	TRBV19	TGTGCCAGTAGTATAGATAGCGGGGGGCCATACAATGAGCAGTTCTTC	CASSIDSGGPYNEQFF
medium-sized	TRBJ2-1	.	TRBV5-5	TGTGCCAGCAGCTTGGGTTTGTCCGGATTCGGGAATGAGCAGTTCTTC	CASSLGLSGFGNEQFF
large	TRBJ1-1	TRBD1	TRBV12-3/TRBV12-4	TGTGCCAGCAGCCCCGACAGGGATCTCACTGAAGCTTTCTTT	CASSPDRDLTEAFF
medium-sized	TRBJ2-3	.	TRBV21-1	TGTGCCAGCAGCAAAGAACAGGGTGAGGGCGATACGCAGTATTTT	CASSKEQGEGDTQYF
.	TRBJ2-7	.	TRBV27	TGTGCCAGTAGTATAGCCCACGAGCAGTACTTC	CASSIAHEQYF
medium-sized	TRBJ2-3	.	TRBV9	TGTGCCAGCAGCGACGGGCCCAGCGATACGCAGTATTTT	CASSDGPSDTQYF
medium-sized	TRBJ2-1	.	TRBV29-1	TGCAGCGTTGATAGAGATGAGCAGTTCTTC	CSVDRDEQFF
medium-sized	TRBJ1-5	.	TRBV27	TGTGCCAGTATGGGGCTCCGAGGCAATCAGCCCCAGCATTTT	CASMGLRGNQPQHF
large	TRBJ2-5	.	TRBV7-2	TGTGCCAGCAGCTTAGGTTATGAGACCCAGTACTTC	CASSLGYETQYF
large	TRBJ2-7	.	TRBV27	TGTGCCAGCAAAGGAGAATACTACGAGCAGTACTTC	CASKGEYYEQYF
medium-sized	TRBJ1-2	.	TRBV28	TGTGCCAGCAGGAATCTCGGACTCTATGGCTACACCTTC	CASRNLGLYGYTF
medium-sized	TRBJ2-1	.	TRBV24-1	TGTGCCACCAGTGAGGGCTACAATGAGCAGTTCTTC	CATSEGYNEQFF
.	TRBJ1-1	.	TRBV30	TGTGCCTGGATCCCCGGATTTAACACTGAAGCTTTCTTT	CAWIPGFNTEAFF
.	TRBJ2-1	TRBD2	TRBV6-5	TGTGCCACGACTAGCGGCTACAATGAGCAGCTCTTC	CATTSGYNEQLF
medium-sized	TRBJ2-1	TRBD2	TRBV19	TGTGCCAGTAGTATAGTCGGGGGGGATTACAATGAGCAGTTCTTC	CASSIVGGDYNEQFF
large	TRBJ2-7	.	TRBV28	TGTGCCAGCAGTACGAATCGCTACGAGCAGTACTTC	CASSTNRYEQYF
large	TRBJ2-7	.	TRBV14	TGTGCCAGCAGCCAAGACGGAGGGCAAGACAGATACGAGCAGTACTTC	CASSQDGGQDRYEQYF
medium-sized	TRBJ2-3	.	TRBV7-2	TGTGCCAGCAGCTTAGCGCGGGGCGGAGATACGCAGTATTTT	CASSLARGGDTQYF
medium-sized	TRBJ2-7	.	TRBV27	TGTGCCAGCAGTTCACAGGGTTCGGGTCTACGACGGGAGTACTTC	CASSSQGSGLRREYF
large	TRBJ2-7	.	TRBV2	TGTGCCAGCAGCGCTATGAACAGGGCGGACGAGCAGTACTTC	CASSAMNRADEQYF
.	TRBJ2-5	TRBD2	TRBV12-3/TRBV12-4	TGTGCCAGCAGTTCTCCCTGGACTAGCGGGGGGGCAGGAGAGACCCAGTACTTC	CASSSPWTSGGAGETQYF
.	TRBJ2-3	.	TRBV27	TGTGCCAGCAGCCCAGCGGGTGCAGGAGCTAGCACAGATACGCAGTATTTT	CASSPAGAGASTDTQYF
large	TRBJ1-4	.	TRBV28	TGTGCCAGCAGTCCCGGGGGGCGGATTAATGAAAAACTGTTTTTT	CASSPGGRINEKLFF
medium-sized	TRBJ2-3	.	TRBV25-1	TGTGCCAGCAGTGAATGGGATACGCAGTATTTT	CASSEWDTQYF
.	TRBJ2-7	.	TRBV7-2	TGTGCCAGCACCCCCCTTAGGGGAACTCGATCCTACGAGCAGTACTTC	CASTPLRGTRSYEQYF
large	TRBJ2-7	.	TRBV28	TGTGCCAGCAGTAGCCGGAGGTACGAGCAGTACTTC	CASSSRRYEQYF
large	TRBJ2-7	.	TRBV28	TGTGCCAGCAGACCGTATTCCGGGACCTACGAGCAGTACTTC	CASRPYSGTYEQYF
large	TRBJ2-7	TRBD1	TRBV19	TGTGCCAGTAGTTTGGGGACAGCGGTAGAGCAGTACTTC	CASSLGTAVEQYF